This T cell receptor beta chain was observed in a study of beta chain features in type 1 diabetes. About the study: Patients and healthy donors were similar in age, gender and cell yields.

Every bit of the isolated RNA underwent reverse transcription, so sequencing read expressed TCRB transcripts. Sequenced by immunoSEQ multiplex PCR; TCRdb stores in-frame clones only, minus some. The sample has around 300,000 clones, about 11% seen once; the top ten hold over 0.015%. This CDR3 contains 14 residues. Per germline, CDR1 GTSNPN and CDR2 SVGIG (reference sequence). The germline V and J ends were trimmed by 8 bases and 2 bases, with 19 bases remaining between them. The clonotype comes from a woman aged 25 to 39 in good health. The specimen was naive CD4+ T cells from blood. The chain recombines TRBV30 with TRBJ2-7; a weak D match, TRBD2 (5 bases). CDR3 nucleotide sequence: TGTGCCGGCGGGCCGGACGCAAGACCCTACGAGCAGTACTTC. This translates into CAGGPDARPYEQYF.